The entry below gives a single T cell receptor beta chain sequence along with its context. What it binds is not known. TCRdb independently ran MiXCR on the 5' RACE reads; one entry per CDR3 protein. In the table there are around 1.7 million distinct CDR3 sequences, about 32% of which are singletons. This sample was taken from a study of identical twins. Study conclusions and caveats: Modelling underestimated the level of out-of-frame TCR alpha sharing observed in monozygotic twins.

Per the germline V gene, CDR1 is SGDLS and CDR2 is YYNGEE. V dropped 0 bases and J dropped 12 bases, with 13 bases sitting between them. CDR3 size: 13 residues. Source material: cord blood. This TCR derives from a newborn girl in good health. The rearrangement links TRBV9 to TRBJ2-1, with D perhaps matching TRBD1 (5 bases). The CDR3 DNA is TGTGCCAGCAGCGTAGACGGTGGGGCTTGGCAGTTCTTC. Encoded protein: CASSVDGGAWQFF.